The 27 T cell receptor beta chains in this list originate from one sample, sequenced in a study of early T cells in non-severe SARS-CoV-2 infection. TCRdb called the 5' RACE reads again in MiXCR, with one record for every CDR3 protein. The table lists around 49,000 distinct CDR3 sequences, under 14% of them singletons. Sequenced input: whole blood. The receptors were gathered from an adult who was a healthcare worker with PCR-confirmed SARS-CoV-2 infection or an uninfected control (not recorded which).

In this sample, this clonotype turned up many times. This rearrangement joins TRBV10-2 to TRBJ2-7; 11 bases map to TRBD2. The V gene end was trimmed by 6 bases and the J gene end by 0 bases; junction bases not matched to a gene: 10. The CDR3 consists of 17 residues. CDR1 and CDR2 from the germline V gene are WSHSY and SAAADI. CDR3: CASSNIAGGSFSYEQYF. For the CDR3, the DNA is TGCGCCAGCAGCAACATAGCGGGAGGGAGTTTCTCCTACGAGCAGTACTTC.

The chain carries TRBV7-2 and TRBJ2-7, with D uncertain. The length of the CDR3 is 12 residues. Germline loops: CDR1 SGHTA, CDR2 FQGNSA. V was pared by 1 base and J by 6 bases, with 7 bases between. Here the CDR3 reads CASSLVRLEQYF. CDR3 DNA: TGTGCCAGCAGCTTAGTCCGGCTCGAGCAGTACTTC.

The chain joins TRBV29-1 to TRBJ2-3; TRBD1 matches 7 bases. Germline V lookup: CDR1 SQVTM, CDR2 ANQGSEA. V trimming: 8 bases; J trimming: 3 bases; junction bases outside the gene matches: 5. The CDR3 has 12 residues. The CDR3 region is CSFGTATDTQYF. The CDR3 DNA reads TGCAGCTTCGGGACAGCGACAGATACGCAGTATTTT.

This clonotype was found many times. The chain carries TRBV7-8 and TRBJ2-1, with D unclear. This CDR3 has 14 amino acids. Trimming removed 0 bases at V and 10 bases at J, with 13 bases between. In germline, CDR1 is SGHVS, CDR2 FQNEAQ. Written as DNA, the CDR3 is TGTGCCAGCAGCTTAGCGCTCTTCAGATCGGAGCAGTTCTTC. Translating gives CASSLALFRSEQFF. The whole variable domain, filled in from reference TRBV7-8 and TRBJ2-1, reads GAGVSQSPRYKVAKRGQDVALRCDPISGHVSLFWYQQALGQGPEFLTYFQNEAQLDKSGLPSDRFFAERPEGSVSTLKIQRTQQEDSAVYLCASSLALFRSEQFFGPGTRLTVL.

This clonotype was counted many times. The rearrangement links TRBV7-9 to TRBJ2-7, with 7 bases that match TRBD1. The V segment lost 2 bases and the J segment 2 bases; nucleotides outside the gene matches: 6. Per germline, CDR1 SEHNR and CDR2 FQNEAQ (reference sequence). This CDR3 has 15 residues. The CDR3 region is CASSLRTGRTYEQYF. In nucleotides, the CDR3 is TGTGCCAGCAGCTTAAGGACAGGCAGGACCTACGAGCAGTACTTC.

This clonotype was detected only a few times. The chain is built from TRBV28 and TRBJ1-2; D unresolved. This CDR3 has 14 amino acids. Germline CDR1 and CDR2: MDHEN and SYDVKM. V was pared by 7 bases and J by 0 bases, with 12 bases between. The CDR3 nucleotides are TGTGCCAGCACCCTTGGCCCGACTAACTATGGCTACACCTTC. The encoded protein is CASTLGPTNYGYTF.

For the CDR3, the DNA is TGTGCCAGCAGCCAAGACTCGGGCGGACTAGGGTACGAGCAGTACTTC. Translation gives CASSQDSGGLGYEQYF. The rearrangement joins TRBV3-1 to TRBJ2-7; 7 bases map to TRBD2. V shed 0 bases, J shed 4 bases, and the junction held 9 bases outside the gene matches. The V gene's germline CDR1 is LGHDT and CDR2 YNNKEL (reference sequence). This CDR3 contains 16 residues.

This clonotype was detected only a few times. V and J are TRBV29-1 and TRBJ2-1; 13 bases map to TRBD2. V lost 4 bases, J lost 5 bases, and 2 bases stayed unmatched. This CDR3 is 14 amino acids long. Germline CDR1 reads SQVTM; CDR2 reads ANQGSEA. The DNA of the CDR3 is TGCAGCGTTGTGGGACTAGCGGGGAACAATGAGCAGTTCTTC. Translating it yields CSVVGLAGNNEQFF.

Ten or more counts support this clonotype. V and J are TRBV30 and TRBJ2-4; TRBD2 matches at 9 bases. J lost 1 base, V lost 2 bases, and 3 bases had no gene match. Germline V CDR1 and CDR2: GTSNPN, SVGIG (reference sequence). This CDR3 has 15 amino acids. The CDR3 nucleotides read TGTGCCTGGAGTAGTAGCGGGAGTGCCAAAAACATTCAGTACTTC. It translates to CAWSSSGSAKNIQYF.

Notes on this clonotype: A much larger clone lies one base from this, so it may be a read error. For the CDR3, the DNA is TGCGCCAGCAGCCGGGACGCTCGGGGCACCGGGGAGCTGTTTTTT. Translated: CASSRDARGTGELFF. This sequence joins TRBV5-1 and TRBJ2-2; D could derive from TRBD1 or TRBD2 (5 bases each). Trimming shortened V by 4 bases and J by 4 bases, and 14 bases separated the two germline ends. CDR3 size: 15 residues. CDR1 is SGHRS and CDR2 is YFSETQ in the germline V gene.

This clonotype was counted a few times. The chain recombines TRBV7-9 with TRBJ2-3; 8 nucleotides align to TRBD2. Germline V gene sequence: CDR1 SEHNR, CDR2 FQNEAQ (reference sequence). This CDR3 is 15 amino acids long. Trimming removed 1 base from V and 5 bases from J; junction bases left unmatched: 5. The CDR3: CASSLVAGSIDTQYF. CDR3 in DNA: TGTGCCAGCAGCTTAGTAGCGGGATCCATAGATACGCAGTATTTT.

In this sample, this clonotype turned up many times. J is TRBJ2-2 and V is TRBV13, with 10 positions matching TRBD1. CDR3 length: 18 residues. CDR1 and CDR2 (germline): PRHDT, FYEKMQ (reference sequence). J gave up 4 bases and V 6 bases, and 14 bases lay outside the gene matches. The CDR3: CASRPRPRDRGPTGELFF. The CDR3 DNA is TGTGCCAGCAGACCAAGGCCCCGGGACAGGGGACCCACCGGGGAGCTGTTTTTT. The full variable domain, rest sourced from reference TRBV13 and TRBJ2-2, is AAGVIQSPRHLIKEKRETATLKCYPIPRHDTVYWYQQGPGQDPQFLISFYEKMQSDKGSIPDRFSAQQFSDYHSELNMSSLELGDSALYFCASRPRPRDRGPTGELFFGEGSRLTVL.

This clonotype was seen many times. The chain links TRBV5-1 to TRBJ2-1; 7 bases are a match to TRBD1. The CDR3 contains 14 residues. V gave up 6 bases and J gave up 9 bases; unmatched junction bases: 12. Germline assignment: CDR1 SGHRS and CDR2 YFSETQ. CDR3 in amino acids: CASNRGGQPVEQFF. CDR3 nucleotides: TGCGCCAGCAACCGAGGGGGACAGCCTGTTGAGCAGTTCTTC.

This clonotype was observed many times. The V gene is TRBV6-5, the J gene TRBJ2-7; D could derive from TRBD1 or TRBD2 (5 bases each). CDR3 length: 15 amino acids. Trimming stripped 0 bases from V and 5 bases from J, with 14 bases between. The germline V gene has CDR1 MNHEY and CDR2 SVGAGI. CDR3 residues: CASSYSWRGDHEQYF. The CDR3 coding sequence is TGTGCCAGCAGTTACTCATGGCGAGGGGATCACGAGCAGTACTTC.

This clonotype was detected many times. CDR3 nucleotide sequence: TGTGCCATCAGTGAGTCGGGCCAAAGCTCCTACAATGAGCAGTTCTTC. Amino acids: CAISESGQSSYNEQFF. The chain uses TRBV10-3 and TRBJ2-1; the D is unclear. CDR3 size: 16 residues. Germline loops: CDR1 ENHRY, CDR2 SYGVKD. V shed 0 bases and J shed 0 bases, with 9 bases lying between them.

This clonotype was recorded at least ten times. The chain couples TRBV10-3 to TRBJ1-3; TRBD1 is a possible D gene (6 bases). V was clipped by 5 bases and J by 2 bases, with 31 bases between them. The CDR3 is 21 amino acids. Germline CDR1 ENHRY, CDR2 SYGVKD. CDR3 nucleotides: TGTGCCATCAGTCCCTGGAACTGGCTGGACAGCCCCAAGGGGGCTGGAAACACCATATATTTT. It codes for CAISPWNWLDSPKGAGNTIYF.

This clonotype was found many times. The chain combines TRBV5-5 with TRBJ2-7, with 7 bases fitting TRBD2. The CDR3 totals 14 residues. The germline CDR1 and CDR2 sequences are SGHKS and YYEKEE (reference sequence). Trimming removed 4 bases from V and 6 bases from J; junction bases left unmatched: 10. The CDR3 protein is CASSQMGSGGEQYF. For the CDR3, the DNA is TGTGCCAGCAGCCAGATGGGGTCGGGGGGCGAGCAGTACTTC.

This clonotype has ten or more counts. In nucleotides, the CDR3 is TGTGCCAGCAGTTACTCCTTGACCGACAATCACTATGGCTACACCTTC. It is translated as CASSYSLTDNHYGYTF. The rearrangement links TRBV6-2 or TRBV6-3 to TRBJ1-2; D is undetermined. CDR1 and CDR2 (germline): MNHEY, SVGEGT. The length of the CDR3 is 16 residues. Deletions cut 0 bases from V and 3 bases from J, with 14 bases between.

This clonotype has at least ten counts. The V call is TRBV4-3, the J call TRBJ2-1; 9 bases map to TRBD2. CDR1 is LGHNA and CDR2 is YSLEER in the germline V gene. V was pared by 0 bases and J by 7 bases, with 7 bases of the junction left unmatched. The CDR3 runs 16 residues. The DNA for the CDR3 is TGCGCCAGCAGCCAAGATCTTGCTAGCGGGGAAAATGAGCAGTTCTTC. Protein sequence: CASSQDLASGENEQFF.

This clonotype has a handful of counts. This sequence joins TRBV6-5 and TRBJ1-2; TRBD1 matches 8 bases. Germline CDR1 MNHEY, CDR2 SVGAGI. The CDR3 runs 13 residues. With 6 bases clipped from V and 4 bases from J, the junction kept 4 bases outside the gene matches. DNA for the CDR3: TGTGCCAGCAGACCCGACAGGGGCTATGGCTACACCTTC. The encoded protein is CASRPDRGYGYTF.

The table lists this clonotype with many counts. The rearrangement joins TRBV7-6 to TRBJ1-2; possibly TRBD1 for D (5 bases). Germline V gene lookup returns CDR1 SGHVS and CDR2 FNYEAQ. This CDR3 spans 13 amino acids. V was clipped by 4 bases and J by 4 bases, with 10 bases between them. This chain's CDR3 is CASSSTDSYGYTF. CDR3 DNA sequence: TGTGCCAGCAGCTCCACAGACAGCTATGGCTACACCTTC.

This clonotype came up a few times. The J gene is TRBJ1-5, the V gene TRBV20-1; weak D call: TRBD1 (5 bases). V was shortened by 0 bases and J by 7 bases, with 16 bases between the two germline ends. Germline values: CDR1 DFQATT, CDR2 SNEGSKA (reference sequence). The length of the CDR3 is 15 residues. The CDR3 here is CSARDGTRANQPQHF. For the CDR3, the DNA is TGCAGTGCTAGAGATGGGACCCGGGCGAACCAGCCCCAGCATTTT.

V is TRBV5-1 and J is TRBJ2-2; D may correspond to TRBD1 or TRBD2 (6 bases each). CDR3 size: 15 residues. V was cut by 0 bases and J by 11 bases, with 17 bases left in between. Germline-derived CDR1 and CDR2 are SGHRS and YFSETQ. The CDR3 DNA sequence: TGCGCCAGCAGCTTGGTTCACAAAGGGGGGTACGAGCTGTTTTTT. It codes for CASSLVHKGGYELFF.

V gene TRBV4-2 combines with J gene TRBJ2-7, with 12 nucleotides matching TRBD1. V shed 0 bases, J shed 5 bases, and the junction held 8 bases outside the gene matches. The germline V gene has CDR1 LGHNA and CDR2 YNFKEQ. CDR3 length equals 17 residues. The CDR3 region has the DNA TGTGCCAGCAGCCAAGAAGCCGGGACAGGGGGCAGGAACGAGCAGTACTTC. Translating gives CASSQEAGTGGRNEQYF.

This clonotype has at least ten counts. CDR3 bases: TGTGCCAGCAGCTTAGATAGCCCCGGGGAGCTGTTTTTT. Protein: CASSLDSPGELFF. The gene calls are TRBV11-3 and TRBJ2-2; D not certain. The CDR3 is made up of 13 amino acids. Germline V gene data show CDR1 as SGHNT and CDR2 as YENEEA. V lost 0 bases and J 6 bases, leaving 5 bases between the germline ends.

A few counts support this clonotype. The rearrangement joins TRBV7-8 to TRBJ2-7; TRBD1 agrees at 10 bases. Germline V gene sequence: CDR1 SGHVS, CDR2 FQNEAQ. CDR3 length: 15 amino acids. V lost 5 bases to trimming and J lost 6 bases; unmatched junction nucleotides: 10. CDR3 sequence (DNA): TGTGCCAGCAGCGAGACCGGGACAGGGGTAGCCGAGCAGTACTTC. It codes for CASSETGTGVAEQYF.

The rearrangement joins TRBV12-3 or TRBV12-4 to TRBJ2-1, with 7 bases identical to TRBD2. V lost 4 bases to trimming and J lost 5 bases; unmatched junction nucleotides: 5. The CDR3 runs 14 residues. CDR3 sequence: CASSSGLVNNEQFF. The CDR3 nucleotides are TGTGCCAGCAGTTCCGGACTAGTTAACAATGAGCAGTTCTTC.